This T cell receptor beta chain emerged from a study of cytomegalovirus exposure and HLA in healthy donors. A note on this clone: Its antigen is currently unknown.

J was trimmed by 4 bases and V by 3 bases; bases with no gene match: 7. The CDR3 consists of 15 residues. Germline V gene data show CDR1 as SGHDT and CDR2 as YYEEEE. Study observations and caveats: Exclusion as indistinguishable affected some V segments, including TRBV6-2 and TRBV6-3.

It was with 60 Vbeta and 13 Jbeta primers that the PCR ran. The assay was immunoSEQ multiplex PCR, and TCRdb's table has in-frame clones only and misses some. The table includes about 120,000 clones, approximately 8.6% detected once. This receptor was taken from a middle-aged woman in good health and CMV-seropositive. V gene TRBV5-6 combines with J gene TRBJ2-7; 10 bases are shared with TRBD1. The sequencing input was PBMCs. CDR3 amino acids: CASSSRDRGGYEQYF. The CDR3 DNA reads as TGTGCCAGCAGCTCCCGGGACAGGGGTGGGTACGAGCAGTACTTC.